Sequencing of this T cell receptor (beta chain) was carried out in a study of control samples from healthy donors and cancer patients (dated by TCRdb to 2019 to 2021). The germline V gene (reference sequence) supplies CDR1 SEHNR and CDR2 FQNEAQ. V and J are truncated by 1 base and 3 bases respectively, leaving an intervening sequence of 11 bases. The CDR3 sequence holds 15 residues, the cysteine and phenylalanine included. Just the 45-base CDR3 DNA is kept, in frame starting at base 1. The method behind the library was the immunoSEQ multiplex PCR assay. TCRdb re-hosts the immuneACCESS table, in-frame sequences only. Its copies lack some clones; in the studies checked, an unresolved V gene accounts for under half of them, and the cause for the rest is not known. This sample comprises around 90,000 clones, around nine tenths of them detected only once. The top ten hold roughly 21% of the sample. A remark on this clone: Its antigen is unknown. No qualities accompany the bases; no much larger clone lies one base away.

The chain is made from TRBV7-9 and TRBJ2-3; a weak D assignment points to TRBD1 (5 bases agree). The source material was blood. The receptor comes from a man aged 25-40 years in good health. The CDR3 here reads CASSLEGLGTDTQYF. The nucleotide sequence is TGTGCCAGCAGCTTAGAGGGGCTGGGAACAGATACGCAGTATTTT.